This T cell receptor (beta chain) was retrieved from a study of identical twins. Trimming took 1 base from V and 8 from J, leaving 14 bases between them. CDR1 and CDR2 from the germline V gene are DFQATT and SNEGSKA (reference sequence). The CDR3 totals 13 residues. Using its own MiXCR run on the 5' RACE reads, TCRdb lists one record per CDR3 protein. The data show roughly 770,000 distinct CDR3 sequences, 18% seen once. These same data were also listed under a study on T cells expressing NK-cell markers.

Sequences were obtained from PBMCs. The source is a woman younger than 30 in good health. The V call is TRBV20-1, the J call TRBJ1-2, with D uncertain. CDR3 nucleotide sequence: TGCAGTGCTAGAGCGGGCAGCATAAGGGGCTACACCTTC. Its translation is CSARAGSIRGYTF.